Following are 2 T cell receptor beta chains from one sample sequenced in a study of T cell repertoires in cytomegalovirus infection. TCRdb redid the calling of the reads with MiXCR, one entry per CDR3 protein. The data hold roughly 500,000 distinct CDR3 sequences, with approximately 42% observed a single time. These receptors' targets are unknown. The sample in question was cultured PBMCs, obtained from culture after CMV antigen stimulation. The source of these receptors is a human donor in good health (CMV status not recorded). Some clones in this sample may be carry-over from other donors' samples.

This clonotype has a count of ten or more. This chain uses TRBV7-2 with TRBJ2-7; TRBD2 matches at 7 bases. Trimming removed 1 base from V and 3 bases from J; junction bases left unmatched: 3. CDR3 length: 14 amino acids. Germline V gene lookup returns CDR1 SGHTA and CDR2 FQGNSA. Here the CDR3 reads CASSLGLAVYEQYF. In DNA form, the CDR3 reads TGTGCCAGCAGCTTAGGACTAGCAGTCTACGAGCAGTACTTC.

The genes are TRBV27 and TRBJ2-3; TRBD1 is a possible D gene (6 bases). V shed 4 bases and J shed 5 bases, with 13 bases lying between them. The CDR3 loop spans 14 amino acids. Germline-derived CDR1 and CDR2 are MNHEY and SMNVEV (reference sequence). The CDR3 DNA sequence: TGTGCCAGCAGTTGGGGGCGACAGATAGATACGCAGTATTTT. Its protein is CASSWGRQIDTQYF.